What follows are 16 T cell receptor beta chains derived from one specimen sequenced in a study of cytomegalovirus exposure and HLA in healthy donors. In the PCR, 60 Vbeta and 13 Jbeta primers were used. Clones were sequenced by immunoSEQ multiplex PCR, and TCRdb holds only the in-frame ones, with some missing. The sample consists of some 120,000 clones, about three quarters of them appearing once. Sequencing was carried out using PBMCs. All receptors come from a man aged 40-55 years in good health and CMV-seropositive.

The gene calls are TRBV15 and TRBJ2-6, with D tentatively TRBD2 (5 bases). With 0 bases removed from V and 6 bases from J, the gap between germline ends came to 15 bases. The germline V gene encodes CDR1 LNHNV and CDR2 YYDKDF (reference sequence). The CDR3 spans 17 residues. The CDR3 reads CATSRDRQRRTANVLTF. In DNA form, the CDR3 reads TGTGCCACCAGCAGAGATAGGCAGCGGCGGACGGCCAACGTCCTGACTTTC.

The genes are TRBV5-1 and TRBJ1-1; TRBD1 matches at 7 bases. CDR3 length: 16 amino acids. V trimming: 4 bases; J trimming: 1 base; junction bases outside the gene matches: 10. The V gene's germline CDR1 is SGHRS and CDR2 YFSETQ. CDR3 loop: CASSPGQVFGNTEAFF. CDR3 sequence (DNA): TGCGCCAGCAGCCCCGGACAGGTTTTTGGGAACACTGAAGCTTTCTTT.

The chain uses TRBV10-1 and TRBJ1-1; D not certain. The CDR3 spans 14 residues. Germline assignment: CDR1 WNHNN and CDR2 SYGVQD (reference sequence). The V and J ends lost 2 bases and 9 bases respectively, with 16 bases between them. CDR3 in DNA: TGCGCCAGCAGTGAGGAGATATTGGAGGAGAAAGCTTTCTTT. As protein: CASSEEILEEKAFF.

This clone has more than one count but fewer than ten. This sequence joins TRBV15 and TRBJ1-4; possible D gene TRBD1, 6 bases. Between the trimmed V and J ends, which lost 0 bases and 4 bases, there was a span of 9 bases. Germline V lookup: CDR1 LNHNV, CDR2 YYDKDF (reference sequence). The CDR3 sequence is 15 residues long. DNA for the CDR3: TGTGCCACCAGCAGAGATCAGGGGAATAATGAAAAACTGTTTTTT. Translating gives CATSRDQGNNEKLFF.

The gene calls are TRBV6-5 and TRBJ1-5; a weak D match, TRBD1 (6 bases). The CDR3 covers 13 residues. Per the germline V gene, CDR1 is MNHEY and CDR2 is SVGAGI. The germline V and J ends were trimmed by 2 bases and 7 bases, with 9 bases remaining between them. The CDR3 DNA reads as TGTGCCAGCAGTTACAGGGACACCCAGCCCCAGCATTTT. It encodes CASSYRDTQPQHF.

The rearrangement links TRBV27 to TRBJ2-1; D is perhaps TRBD1 (6 bases). CDR1 MNHEY and CDR2 SMNVEV come from the germline V gene (reference sequence). The CDR3 is 16 residues long. V gave up 7 bases and J gave up 8 bases, with 24 bases separating them. This chain's CDR3 is CASKGSVDRMKDEQFF. CDR3 coding DNA: TGTGCCAGCAAGGGTTCTGTGGACAGAATGAAGGATGAGCAGTTCTTC.

This clone was seen just once. The rearrangement links TRBV10-1 to TRBJ2-7; 7 nucleotides line up with TRBD1. The CDR3 extends over 14 amino acids. The germline gives CDR1 WNHNN, CDR2 SYGVQD (reference sequence). V lost 8 bases to trimming and J lost 2 bases; unmatched junction nucleotides: 9. The DNA for the CDR3 is TGCGCCAGCTTTCACAGGGGCCTGACCTACGAGCAGTACTTC. As protein: CASFHRGLTYEQYF.

J is TRBJ2-1 and V is TRBV27, with 7 nucleotides matching TRBD1. The CDR3 spans 15 residues. V lost 6 bases, J lost 0 bases, and 5 bases stayed unmatched. Germline V gene sequence: CDR1 MNHEY, CDR2 SMNVEV (reference sequence). CDR3 bases: TGTGCCAGCAGATGGGACAGTAGCTCCTACAATGAGCAGTTCTTC. Translating gives CASRWDSSSYNEQFF.

This clone was picked up a small number of times. The V call is TRBV29-1, the J call TRBJ1-1; 11 nucleotides agree with TRBD1. Per the germline V gene, CDR1 is SQVTM and CDR2 is ANQGSEA. This CDR3 contains 17 residues. V lost 0 bases to trimming and J lost 6 bases; unmatched junction nucleotides: 12. CDR3 residues: CSVEDPEGQGVAPEAFF. The CDR3, as DNA: TGCAGCGTTGAAGATCCCGAGGGACAGGGGGTTGCACCTGAAGCTTTCTTT.

This clone was detected a few times. The chain recombines TRBV7-2 with TRBJ2-7, with 7 bases matching TRBD1. Germline loops: CDR1 SGHTA, CDR2 FQGNSA. This CDR3 has 14 amino acids. V shed 4 bases and J 4 bases; nucleotides not matched to a gene: 7. The CDR3 region is CASSSRQGWYEQYF. The CDR3 DNA is TGTGCCAGCAGCTCGAGACAGGGTTGGTACGAGCAGTACTTC.

The V call is TRBV4-1, the J call TRBJ2-7; D is perhaps TRBD2 (5 bases). Germline CDR1 and CDR2: MGHRA and YSYEKL. The CDR3 loop spans 16 amino acids. V lost 3 bases and J lost 6, with 21 bases in between. The CDR3 loop reads CASSHLEASALAEQYF. The DNA for the CDR3 is TGCGCCAGCAGCCACCTGGAGGCTTCTGCCCTGGCCGAGCAGTACTTC.

The chain has TRBV2 and TRBJ2-4; unclear D gene. The CDR3 length is 14 residues. V gave up 0 bases and J gave up 6 bases, with 9 bases separating them. Germline-derived CDR1 and CDR2 are SNHLY and FYNNEI. The CDR3 sequence: CASSEARSVNIQYF. CDR3 bases: TGTGCCAGCAGTGAAGCGCGAAGCGTAAACATTCAGTACTTC.

This chain links TRBV7-9 with TRBJ1-2, with 7 positions matching TRBD1. The CDR3 is made up of 12 amino acids. The trim removed 2 bases at V and 8 bases at J, leaving 2 bases unmatched. Germline lookup yields CDR1 SEHNR and CDR2 FQNEAQ (reference sequence). CDR3 nucleotides: TGTGCCAGCAGCTTAACAGGGGTCGGCTACACCTTC. Amino acid sequence: CASSLTGVGYTF.

The chain uses TRBV19 and TRBJ1-5, with 8 bases fitting TRBD1. J was trimmed by 4 bases and V by 4 bases; bases with no gene match: 6. The CDR3 covers 15 residues. Germline V gene sequence: CDR1 LNHDA, CDR2 SQIVND (reference sequence). The CDR3 bases are TGTGCCAGTAGTACCGGACAGGGAAGTAATCAGCCCCAGCATTTT. Translated: CASSTGQGSNQPQHF.

The V call is TRBV5-8, the J call TRBJ2-7; D gene unclear. The CDR3 covers 13 residues. Germline lookup yields CDR1 SGHTS and CDR2 YDEGEE. Between the trimmed V and J ends, which lost 0 bases and 3 bases, there was a span of 7 bases. CDR3 nucleotides: TGTGCCAGCAGCTTGGTCACAGACTACGAGCAGTACTTC. It encodes CASSLVTDYEQYF.

The rearrangement uses TRBV4-2 and TRBJ2-5; 9 bases align to TRBD2. This CDR3 contains 15 residues. V gave up 8 bases and J gave up 1 base; unmatched junction bases: 8. Germline CDR1 is LGHNA and CDR2 is YNFKEQ. CDR3 protein: CASGLKRGAQETQYF. CDR3 in DNA: TGTGCCAGCGGGTTGAAGCGGGGGGCCCAAGAGACCCAGTACTTC.